These 4 T cell receptor beta chains came from one sample sequenced in a study of blood T cell repertoires in COVID-19. Clones were sequenced by immunoSEQ multiplex PCR, and TCRdb holds only the in-frame ones, with some missing. The repertoire holds 50,000 to 60,000 clones, with roughly 89% as singletons. The source material was peripheral blood. The receptors were gathered from a man older than 75 with active or convalescent COVID-19.

The chain has TRBV24-1 and TRBJ2-3; 9 bases are a match to TRBD1. Germline V gene sequence: CDR1 KGHDR, CDR2 SFDVKD. Trimming removed 5 bases from V and 4 bases from J; junction bases left unmatched: 9. The length of the CDR3 is 16 residues. The CDR3 DNA reads TGTGCCACCAGTGTTCCACAGGGGGCGTCTCCAGATACGCAGTATTTT. It codes for CATSVPQGASPDTQYF.

This clone appeared once. This chain joins TRBV10-3 and TRBJ1-3; D is ambiguous. Deletions cut 4 bases from V and 7 bases from J, with 11 bases between. CDR3 length equals 13 residues. Germline-derived CDR1 and CDR2 are ENHRY and SYGVKD. The CDR3 spells CAISGPEVNTIYF. In DNA, the CDR3 is TGTGCCATCAGTGGGCCCGAGGTCAACACCATATATTTT.

This rearrangement joins TRBV7-2 to TRBJ2-7; D is undetermined. CDR1 and CDR2 (germline): SGHTA, FQGNSA. The CDR3 is 11 amino acids. Trimming removed 5 bases at V and 0 bases at J, with 2 bases between. CDR3 DNA sequence: TGTGCCAGCAGCCACTCCTACGAGCAGTACTTC. This gives the protein CASSHSYEQYF.

The CDR3 DNA is TGTGCCAGCAGCCAAGGAATCGGGACCCAGTACTTC. Its translation is CASSQGIGTQYF. V gene TRBV14 combines with J gene TRBJ2-5; the D is unclear. This CDR3 is built from 12 residues. V dropped 1 base and J dropped 7 bases, with 7 bases sitting between them. CDR1 is SGHDN and CDR2 is FVKESK in the germline V gene.